This T cell receptor beta chain comes out of a study of cytomegalovirus exposure and HLA in healthy donors. Study as a whole: Drawn from HLA-typed donors, about 85 million unique TCRs were held in an early data release. Study-wide results and caveats: About 87% or about 30% of the time was how often most TCR beta V segments were productive, according to an earlier analysis.

V was clipped by 3 bases and J by 6 bases, with 14 bases between them. This CDR3 comprises 14 residues. From germline, CDR1 is SGHDT and CDR2 YYEEEE. The PCR used 60 Vbeta and 13 Jbeta primers. Profiled with immunoSEQ multiplex PCR; TCRdb holds only in-frame clones, not every one. The data hold approximately 170,000 clones, with less than 80% observed a single time. A word on this clone: The antigen remains undetermined.

The V gene is TRBV5-6, the J gene TRBJ2-3; maybe TRBD1 (5 bases). This TCR derives from a man in his forties in good health and CMV-seronegative. Sequenced material: PBMCs. The CDR3: CASSSPRDGDTQYF. In DNA form, the CDR3 reads TGTGCCAGCAGCTCCCCCAGGGATGGGGATACGCAGTATTTT. Complete variable domain (other parts from reference TRBV5-6 and TRBJ2-3): DAGVTQSPTHLIKTRGQQVTLRCSPKSGHDTVSWYQQALGQGPQFIFQYYEEEERQRGNFPDRFSGHQFPNYSSELNVNALLLGDSALYLCASSSPRDGDTQYFGPGTRLTVL.